Listed below are T cell receptor beta chains from one sample, sequenced in a study of CD8+ T cells in alopecia areata. Measured with immunoSEQ multiplex PCR; TCRdb has only the in-frame clones, and not every one. The data contain 90,000 to 100,000 clones, 50% to 75% of them singletons. The material sequenced was CD8+ T cells sorted from blood, taken at week 4, from a patient treated with tofacitinib. The receptor source for this set is a human donor with alopecia areata. Each CDR3 is given with its conserved first and last residue. D genes are given only for firm matches. Not every row has a clone size; where given, it reads once, few, many or a size class.

V: TRBV6-5; size: .; D: .; J: TRBJ1-1; CDR3: CASSYTAMNTEAFF; DNA: TGTGCCAGCAGTTACACAGCCATGAACACTGAAGCTTTCTTT
V: TRBV7-9; size: once; D: TRBD1; J: TRBJ2-1; CDR3: CASNTVRTGGYNEQFF; DNA: TGTGCCAGCAACACCGTACGGACAGGGGGCTACAATGAGCAGTTCTTC
V: TRBV25-1; size: once; D: TRBD1; J: TRBJ1-2; CDR3: CASSERGRGYGYTF; DNA: TGTGCCAGCAGTGAAAGGGGGCGAGGGTATGGCTACACCTTC
V: TRBV19; size: .; D: TRBD1; J: TRBJ1-2; CDR3: CASNDPGQTYYGYTF; DNA: TGTGCCAGTAACGATCCGGGACAGACCTACTATGGCTACACCTTC
V: TRBV30; size: .; D: .; J: TRBJ2-7; CDR3: CAWSVSYEQYF; DNA: TGTGCCTGGAGTGTAAGCTACGAGCAGTACTTC
V: TRBV27; size: .; D: TRBD1; J: TRBJ2-2; CDR3: CASSLGQGMRTGELFF; DNA: TGTGCCAGCAGTTTGGGACAGGGGATGCGGACCGGGGAGCTGTTTTTT
V: TRBV7-9; size: .; D: TRBD1; J: TRBJ2-7; CDR3: CASSHADRAPYEQYF; DNA: TGTGCCAGCAGCCATGCTGACAGGGCCCCCTACGAGCAGTACTTC
V: TRBV4-3; size: .; D: .; J: TRBJ2-5; CDR3: CASSQDTEEQETQYF; DNA: TGCGCCAGCAGCCAAGATACAGAAGAGCAAGAGACCCAGTACTTC
V: TRBV4-1; size: .; D: .; J: TRBJ1-3; CDR3: CASSQGPAIGNTIYF; DNA: TGCGCCAGCAGCCAAGGGCCGGCTATTGGAAACACCATATATTTT
V: TRBV30; size: .; D: .; J: TRBJ1-6; CDR3: CAWSAGAHNSPLHF; DNA: TGTGCCTGGAGTGCCGGGGCCCATAATTCACCCCTCCACTTT
V: TRBV2; size: few; D: .; J: TRBJ2-4; CDR3: CASTPAADLKNIQYF; DNA: TGTGCCAGCACCCCAGCGGCGGATCTGAAAAACATTCAGTACTTC
V: TRBV5-1; size: once; D: .; J: TRBJ1-2; CDR3: CASSATGTSYGYTF; DNA: TGCGCCAGCAGCGCAACCGGGACGAGCTATGGCTACACCTTC
V: TRBV11-2; size: .; D: TRBD1; J: TRBJ1-2; CDR3: CASSHEDRADYGYTF; DNA: TGTGCCAGCAGCCACGAAGACAGGGCTGACTATGGCTACACCTTC
V: TRBV5-4; size: .; D: .; J: TRBJ2-1; CDR3: CASSLVTGLAYNEQFF; DNA: TGTGCCAGCAGCTTGGTAACGGGACTGGCATACAATGAGCAGTTCTTC
V: TRBV30; size: .; D: .; J: TRBJ2-2; CDR3: CAWSVGQTGELFF; DNA: TGTGCCTGGAGTGTCGGACAGACCGGGGAGCTGTTTTTT
V: TRBV2; size: .; D: TRBD1; J: TRBJ2-7; CDR3: CASSEWDRDTYEQYF; DNA: TGTGCCAGCAGTGAATGGGACAGGGACACCTACGAGCAGTACTTC
V: TRBV13; size: .; D: .; J: TRBJ2-3; CDR3: CASSSREKGTDTQYF; DNA: TGTGCCAGCAGCTCCAGGGAGAAAGGTACAGATACGCAGTATTTT
V: TRBV7-2; size: .; D: TRBD2; J: TRBJ2-3; CDR3: CASSFGTMSDTQYF; DNA: TGTGCCAGCAGCTTCGGGACTATGAGCGATACGCAGTATTTT
V: TRBV11-2; size: few; D: .; J: TRBJ2-5; CDR3: CASSGAGEETQYF; DNA: TGTGCCAGCAGCGGGGCAGGAGAAGAGACCCAGTACTTC
V: TRBV29-1; size: .; D: TRBD1; J: TRBJ1-2; CDR3: CSVEDRDRAGGYTF; DNA: TGCAGCGTTGAAGACCGGGACAGAGCAGGGGGCTACACCTTC
V: TRBV7-8; size: once; D: TRBD2; J: TRBJ2-1; CDR3: CASSYRTSGPQTRFEQFF; DNA: TGTGCCAGCAGCTACCGGACTAGCGGTCCTCAAACTCGTTTTGAGCAGTTCTTC
V: TRBV5-1; size: .; D: .; J: TRBJ2-3; CDR3: CASKWGHTDTQYF; DNA: TGCGCCAGCAAGTGGGGCCACACAGATACGCAGTATTTT
V: TRBV29-1; size: .; D: TRBD1; J: TRBJ1-1; CDR3: CSVERVRGDTEAFF; DNA: TGCAGCGTTGAGAGGGTCAGGGGGGACACTGAAGCTTTCTTT
V: TRBV5-6; size: .; D: .; J: TRBJ2-2; CDR3: CASSLALSNTGELFF; DNA: TGTGCCAGCAGCTTGGCGCTGTCAAACACCGGGGAGCTGTTTTTT
V: TRBV7-9; size: .; D: TRBD2; J: TRBJ2-1; CDR3: CASSPEGREGVNEQFF; DNA: TGTGCCAGCAGCCCCGAGGGGCGGGAGGGCGTAAATGAGCAGTTCTTC
V: TRBV2; size: .; D: .; J: TRBJ2-2; CDR3: CASSESWGTGELFF; DNA: TGTGCCAGCAGTGAAAGTTGGGGCACCGGGGAGCTGTTTTTT
V: TRBV4-1; size: .; D: TRBD1; J: TRBJ1-4; CDR3: CASRAMTGRNEKLFF; DNA: TGCGCCAGCAGAGCGATGACAGGGAGGAATGAAAAACTGTTTTTT
V: TRBV29-1; size: .; D: TRBD2; J: TRBJ2-3; CDR3: CSVVTILAVVTDTQYF; DNA: TGCAGCGTTGTCACTATACTAGCGGTTGTCACAGATACGCAGTATTTT
V: TRBV27; size: .; D: TRBD2; J: TRBJ2-1; CDR3: CASQGGLAGRDEQFF; DNA: TGTGCCAGCCAGGGGGGACTAGCGGGACGCGATGAGCAGTTCTTC
V: TRBV4-1; size: few; D: .; J: TRBJ1-6; CDR3: CASSQVIVSRGPAPLHF; DNA: TGCGCCAGCAGCCAAGTGATTGTCTCACGCGGACCCGCACCCCTCCACTTT
V: TRBV13; size: .; D: .; J: TRBJ2-3; CDR3: CASSLGADTQYF; DNA: TGTGCCAGCAGCTTAGGGGCAGATACGCAGTATTTT
V: TRBV10-3; size: .; D: .; J: TRBJ2-7; CDR3: CAIAVTASYEQYF; DNA: TGTGCCATTGCAGTTACAGCTTCCTACGAGCAGTACTTC
V: TRBV2; size: .; D: .; J: TRBJ1-3; CDR3: CASSERDWGNTIYF; DNA: TGTGCCAGCAGTGAACGGGATTGGGGAAACACCATATATTTT
V: TRBV5-1; size: .; D: TRBD1; J: TRBJ1-2; CDR3: CASGPDRGRGDGYTF; DNA: TGCGCCAGCGGACCGGACAGGGGAAGAGGAGATGGCTACACCTTC
V: TRBV5-1; size: .; D: .; J: TRBJ2-7; CDR3: CASSLFAGNSYEQYF; DNA: TGCGCCAGCAGCTTGTTCGCAGGGAATTCCTACGAGCAGTACTTC
V: TRBV11-2; size: few; D: TRBD1; J: TRBJ2-1; CDR3: CASSSIGGPRNEQFF; DNA: TGTGCCAGCAGCTCGATAGGGGGCCCAAGAAATGAGCAGTTCTTC
V: TRBV27; size: .; D: .; J: TRBJ1-1; CDR3: CASSYFSDGTQAFF; DNA: TGTGCCAGCAGTTATTTTTCCGATGGGACCCAAGCTTTCTTT
V: TRBV2; size: few; D: .; J: TRBJ1-1; CDR3: CASREGRSLEAFF; DNA: TGTGCCAGCAGAGAAGGAAGGTCACTAGAAGCTTTCTTT
V: TRBV27; size: .; D: .; J: TRBJ1-1; CDR3: CASSLWVSGTEAFF; DNA: TGTGCCAGCAGTTTATGGGTTAGTGGCACTGAAGCTTTCTTT
V: TRBV7-9; size: few; D: .; J: TRBJ1-5; CDR3: CASSTGLNSNQPQHF; DNA: TGTGCCAGCAGCACGGGACTGAATAGCAATCAGCCCCAGCATTTT
V: TRBV5-1; size: .; D: .; J: TRBJ2-7; CDR3: CASSKKGFFEQYF; DNA: TGCGCCAGCAGCAAGAAAGGGTTTTTCGAGCAGTACTTC
V: TRBV29-1; size: .; D: .; J: TRBJ2-2; CDR3: CSVGETGNTGELFF; DNA: TGCAGCGTTGGGGAGACAGGGAACACCGGGGAGCTGTTTTTT
V: TRBV27; size: few; D: TRBD2; J: TRBJ2-1; CDR3: CASSYLGLAGAGEQFF; DNA: TGTGCCAGCAGTTATTTAGGACTAGCGGGAGCTGGTGAGCAGTTCTTC
V: TRBV27; size: once; D: .; J: TRBJ2-7; CDR3: CASSFRRQISYEQYF; DNA: TGTGCCAGCAGTTTTCGCAGGCAAATTTCCTACGAGCAGTACTTC
V: TRBV29-1; size: .; D: .; J: TRBJ1-2; CDR3: CSVGQGIGYTF; DNA: TGCAGCGTTGGGCAGGGAATAGGCTACACCTTC
V: TRBV9; size: few; D: .; J: TRBJ1-1; CDR3: CASSVAGNPNTEAFF; DNA: TGTGCCAGCAGCGTGGCAGGGAACCCGAACACTGAAGCTTTCTTT
V: TRBV27; size: once; D: .; J: TRBJ2-1; CDR3: CASSTGTVYNEQFF; DNA: TGTGCCAGCAGTACAGGAACGGTCTACAATGAGCAGTTCTTC
V: TRBV29-1; size: few; D: .; J: TRBJ1-2; CDR3: CSVEGTADYGYTF; DNA: TGCAGCGTTGAAGGGACAGCTGACTATGGCTACACCTTC
V: TRBV1; size: once; D: .; J: TRBJ2-5; CDR3: CTSPDPKFYFRETQYF; DNA: TGCACCAGCCCTGACCCCAAGTTTTATTTCCGGGAGACCCAGTACTTC
V: TRBV7-9; size: few; D: TRBD2; J: TRBJ2-3; CDR3: CASSSRTSGRIDTQYF; DNA: TGTGCCAGCAGCTCGCGGACTAGCGGGAGGATAGATACGCAGTATTTT
V: TRBV4-1; size: .; D: TRBD2; J: TRBJ2-1; CDR3: CASSQEAGGPPLYNEQFF; DNA: TGCGCCAGCAGCCAAGAGGCGGGAGGGCCACCTTTGTACAATGAGCAGTTCTTC
V: TRBV2; size: few; D: .; J: TRBJ2-5; CDR3: CASRSPGLQETQYF; DNA: TGTGCCAGTCGATCTCCGGGACTCCAGGAGACCCAGTACTTC